Each of the 13 T cell receptor beta chains below was sequenced from the same sample in a study of blood T cell repertoires in COVID-19. Method: immunoSEQ multiplex PCR; TCRdb's copy keeps in-frame clones and lacks some. The sample includes hundreds of thousands of clones, 88% of them seen just once. Source material: PBMCs or T cells enriched from blood (not recorded which). Receptors originate from a woman between 45 and 65 years old who had recovered from COVID-19.

V gene TRBV7-9 combines with J gene TRBJ2-6; D remains ambiguous. The CDR3 length is 17 residues. The germline V gene encodes CDR1 SEHNR and CDR2 FQNEAQ (reference sequence). V lost 0 bases, J lost 0 bases, and 9 bases lay in between. CDR3 nucleotides: TGTGCCAGCAGCTTAGCGCTAGGCAGCTCTGGGGCCAACGTCCTGACTTTC. Its protein product is CASSLALGSSGANVLTF.

The chain links TRBV4-3 to TRBJ2-5; possible D gene TRBD2, 6 bases. The germline V gene encodes CDR1 LGHNA and CDR2 YSLEER. The CDR3 totals 15 residues. V was clipped by 3 bases and J by 1 base, with 12 bases between them. This chain's CDR3 is CASSQSRRGQETQYF. CDR3 DNA: TGCGCCAGCAGCCAGTCGAGGAGGGGCCAAGAGACCCAGTACTTC.

V gene TRBV5-4 combines with J gene TRBJ1-4; maybe TRBD1 (5 bases). Per germline, CDR1 SGHNT and CDR2 YYREEE (reference sequence). V lost 4 bases to trimming and J lost 5 bases, with 21 bases between them. The CDR3 length is 17 residues. The CDR3 spells CASSAQGQGRKNEKLFF. The CDR3 nucleotides read TGTGCCAGCAGCGCACAAGGTCAGGGCCGAAAGAATGAAAAACTGTTTTTT.

This sequence joins TRBV5-4 and TRBJ2-1; 11 bases match TRBD1. This CDR3 has 15 residues. Germline values: CDR1 SGHNT, CDR2 YYREEE (reference sequence). V was pared by 5 bases and J by 7 bases, with 8 bases of the junction left unmatched. CDR3: CASSVGQGARNEQFF. CDR3 coding DNA: TGTGCCAGCAGTGTAGGACAGGGGGCCAGGAATGAGCAGTTCTTC.

The chain links TRBV28 to TRBJ2-3; D is possibly TRBD2 (5 bases). Germline CDR1 reads MDHEN; CDR2 reads SYDVKM. With 7 bases removed from V and 1 base from J, the gap between germline ends came to 15 bases. The CDR3 spans 15 residues. CDR3: CASTKEGWGTDTQYF. For the CDR3, the DNA is TGTGCCAGCACCAAAGAGGGTTGGGGCACAGATACGCAGTATTTT. Complete variable domain (other parts from reference TRBV28 and TRBJ2-3): DVKVTQSSRYLVKRTGEKVFLECVQDMDHENMFWYRQDPGLGLRLIYFSYDVKMKEKGDIPEGYSVSREKKERFSLILESASTNQTSMYLCASTKEGWGTDTQYFGPGTRLTVL.

The V call is TRBV28, the J call TRBJ1-4; D not certain. CDR3 length: 14 residues. V was pared by 5 bases and J by 8 bases, with 15 bases between. The V gene's germline CDR1 is MDHEN and CDR2 SYDVKM. The CDR3 sequence: CASSRGGSREKLFF. The CDR3 coding sequence is TGTGCCAGCAGTCGGGGAGGTTCTAGGGAAAAACTGTTTTTT.

J is TRBJ2-5 and V is TRBV6-6, with TRBD1 matching 8 bases. Germline lookup yields CDR1 MNHNY and CDR2 SVGAGI (reference sequence). The CDR3 extends over 12 amino acids. Losses at the gene ends were 7 bases for V and 4 bases for J; bases not matched to a gene: 2. The CDR3 bases are TGTGCCAGCAATACAGGGGGAGAGACCCAGTACTTC. Encoded protein: CASNTGGETQYF.

The rearrangement links TRBV27 to TRBJ1-1; 7 positions match TRBD1. CDR1 MNHEY and CDR2 SMNVEV come from the germline V gene (reference sequence). V gave up 6 bases and J gave up 6 bases; unmatched junction bases: 7. The CDR3 consists of 13 residues. The chain's CDR3 is CASSLRDRSEAFF. CDR3 nucleotide sequence: TGTGCCAGCAGCCTCCGGGACAGATCTGAAGCTTTCTTT.

CDR3 loop: CASSSSSGVQFF. In nucleotides, the CDR3 is TGTGCCAGCAGCTCCTCGAGCGGGGTGCAGTTCTTC. The chain links TRBV7-8 to TRBJ2-1, with 7 positions matching TRBD2. The V segment lost 4 bases and the J segment 12 bases; nucleotides outside the gene matches: 6. Germline lookup yields CDR1 SGHVS and CDR2 FQNEAQ. This CDR3 is built from 12 residues. Full variable domain (outside the CDR3, taken from reference TRBV7-8 and TRBJ2-1): GAGVSQSPRYKVAKRGQDVALRCDPISGHVSLFWYQQALGQGPEFLTYFQNEAQLDKSGLPSDRFFAERPEGSVSTLKIQRTQQEDSAVYLCASSSSSGVQFFGPGTRLTVL.

In its sample, this clone was seen once. The chain combines TRBV28 with TRBJ2-7, with a tentative D call TRBD1 (6 bases). Deletions cut 6 bases from V and 8 bases from J, with 17 bases between. CDR3 length equals 13 residues. Germline-derived CDR1 and CDR2 are MDHEN and SYDVKM. The chain's CDR3 is CASSLGQTVQQYF. The CDR3 region has the DNA TGTGCCAGCAGCCTTGGACAGACTGTGCAGCAGTACTTC.

V is TRBV6-1 and J is TRBJ2-5; perhaps TRBD2 as D (6 bases). CDR1 MNHNS and CDR2 SASEGT come from the germline V gene. Trimming stripped 2 bases from V and 5 bases from J, with 15 bases between. CDR3 length: 15 amino acids. CDR3 in amino acids: CASSESVRERETQYF. The DNA of the CDR3 is TGTGCCAGCAGTGAATCCGTGCGGGAACGGGAGACCCAGTACTTC.

The chain joins TRBV11-2 to TRBJ2-7, with a possible D match to TRBD1 (5 bases). Trimming left V 3 bases short and J 2 bases short, with 14 bases between. The CDR3 runs to 15 residues. CDR1 and CDR2 from the germline V gene are SGHAT and FQNNGV. This chain's CDR3 is CASSLSADTPYEQYF. The DNA for the CDR3 is TGTGCCAGCAGCTTGTCGGCGGACACTCCCTACGAGCAGTACTTC.

The gene calls are TRBV7-9 and TRBJ2-5; no definite D call. The CDR3 extends over 14 amino acids. Germline CDR1 reads SEHNR; CDR2 reads FQNEAQ (reference sequence). V was trimmed by 0 bases and J by 5 bases, leaving 10 bases between them. The CDR3 bases are TGTGCCAGCAGCTTAGCGTCCAGATTTGAGACCCAGTACTTC. Protein product: CASSLASRFETQYF.